This TCR beta chain was captured in a study of blood T cell repertoires in COVID-19. Study-level information: COVID-19 samples, acute and convalescent, were from the United States, Italy and Spain.

The CDR3 spans 15 residues. Germline CDR1 is KGHSH and CDR2 is LQKENI. Trimming left V 2 bases short and J 0 bases short, with 10 bases between. Generated by immunoSEQ multiplex PCR, the TCRdb table keeps only in-frame clones and is missing some. The data show roughly 200,000 clones, around 83% seen once. The sequenced sample was peripheral blood. V gene TRBV18 combines with J gene TRBJ1-1, with a weak D call TRBD1 (5 bases). The source of this sequence is a woman older than 75 with COVID-19, enrolled during active disease. The CDR3 is CASSPYGGLNTEAFF. In nucleotides, the CDR3 is TGTGCCAGCTCACCATACGGGGGACTGAACACTGAAGCTTTCTTT.